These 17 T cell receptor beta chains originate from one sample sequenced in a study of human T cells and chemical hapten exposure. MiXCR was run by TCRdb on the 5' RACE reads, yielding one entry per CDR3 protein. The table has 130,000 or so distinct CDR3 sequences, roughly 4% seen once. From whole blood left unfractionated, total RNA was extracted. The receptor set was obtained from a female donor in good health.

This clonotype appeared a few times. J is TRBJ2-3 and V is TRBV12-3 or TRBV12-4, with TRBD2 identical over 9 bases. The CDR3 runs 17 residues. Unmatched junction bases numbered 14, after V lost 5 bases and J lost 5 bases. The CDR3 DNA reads TGTGCCAGCAGTCCGGGAATCGGCGGGGGGGCTATAGATACGCAGTATTTT. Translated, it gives CASSPGIGGGAIDTQYF.

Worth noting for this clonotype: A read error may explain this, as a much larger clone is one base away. CDR3 nucleotide sequence: TGTGCCATCGGGGTCGGGGGTAATGAAAAACTGTTTTTT. Its protein is CAIGVGGNEKLFF. The gene calls are TRBV10-3 and TRBJ1-4, with D possibly TRBD1 on 5 matching bases. V lost 8 bases, J lost 4 bases, and 11 bases lay in between. Germline V gene lookup returns CDR1 ENHRY and CDR2 SYGVKD. CDR3 length equals 13 residues.

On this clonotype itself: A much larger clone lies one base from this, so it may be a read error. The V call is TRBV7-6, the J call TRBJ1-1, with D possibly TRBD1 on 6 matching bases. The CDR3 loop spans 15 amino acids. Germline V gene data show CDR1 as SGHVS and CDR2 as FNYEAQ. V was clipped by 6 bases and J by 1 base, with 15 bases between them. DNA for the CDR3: TGTGCCAGCAGAAGGGGGTACCAAAGGAACACTGAAGCTTTCTTT. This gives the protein CASRRGYQRNTEAFF.

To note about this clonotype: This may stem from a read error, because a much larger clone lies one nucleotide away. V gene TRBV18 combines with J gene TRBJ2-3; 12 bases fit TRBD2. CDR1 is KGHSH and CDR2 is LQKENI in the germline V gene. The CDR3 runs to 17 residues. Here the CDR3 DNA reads TGTGCCAGCTCACCACGTGCTAGCGGGGGGGCCACAGAGACGCAGTATTTT. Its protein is CASSPRASGGATETQYF.

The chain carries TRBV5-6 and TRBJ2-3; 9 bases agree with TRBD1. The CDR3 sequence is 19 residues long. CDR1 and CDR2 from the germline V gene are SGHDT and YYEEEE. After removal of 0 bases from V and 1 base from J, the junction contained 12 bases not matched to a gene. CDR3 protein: CASSLVSTSWTGGTDTQYF. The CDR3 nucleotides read TGTGCCAGCAGCTTGGTATCTACGTCGTGGACAGGGGGCACAGATACGCAGTATTTT.

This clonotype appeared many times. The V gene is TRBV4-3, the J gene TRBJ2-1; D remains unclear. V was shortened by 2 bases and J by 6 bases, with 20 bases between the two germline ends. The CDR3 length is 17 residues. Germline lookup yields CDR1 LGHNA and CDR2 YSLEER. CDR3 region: CASSQQLLQALRNEQFF. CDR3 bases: TGCGCCAGCAGCCAACAACTACTACAAGCGCTTCGCAATGAGCAGTTCTTC.

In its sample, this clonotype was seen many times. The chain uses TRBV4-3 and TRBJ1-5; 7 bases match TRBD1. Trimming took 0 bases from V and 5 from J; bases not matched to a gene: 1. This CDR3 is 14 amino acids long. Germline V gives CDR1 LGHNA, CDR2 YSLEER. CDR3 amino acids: CASSQETGYQPQHF. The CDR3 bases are TGCGCCAGCAGCCAAGAGACAGGGTATCAGCCCCAGCATTTT.

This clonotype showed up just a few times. In DNA, the CDR3 is TGTGCCAGCAGCTCCGTACGACCAGATACGCAGTATTTT. Translation gives CASSSVRPDTQYF. The V and J genes are TRBV7-6 and TRBJ2-3; D is unclear. This CDR3 has 13 residues. Germline CDR1 reads SGHVS; CDR2 reads FNYEAQ. V gave up 4 bases and J gave up 4 bases, with 9 bases separating them.

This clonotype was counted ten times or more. The CDR3 DNA reads TGCGCCAGCAGCCACCCCCGCACAGATACGCAGTATTTT. Translating it yields CASSHPRTDTQYF. The chain recombines TRBV4-1 with TRBJ2-3; D uncertain. The V gene's germline CDR1 is MGHRA and CDR2 YSYEKL. Trimming removed 3 bases at V and 1 base at J, with 5 bases between. The CDR3 is made up of 13 amino acids.

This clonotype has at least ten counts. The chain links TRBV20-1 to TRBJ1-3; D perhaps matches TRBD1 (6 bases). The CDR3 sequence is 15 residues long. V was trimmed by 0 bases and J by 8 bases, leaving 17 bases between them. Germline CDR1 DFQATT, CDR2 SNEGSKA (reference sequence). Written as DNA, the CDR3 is TGCAGTGCTAGAGATGGCCAGGGGTCGGCTTACACCATATATTTT. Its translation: CSARDGQGSAYTIYF.

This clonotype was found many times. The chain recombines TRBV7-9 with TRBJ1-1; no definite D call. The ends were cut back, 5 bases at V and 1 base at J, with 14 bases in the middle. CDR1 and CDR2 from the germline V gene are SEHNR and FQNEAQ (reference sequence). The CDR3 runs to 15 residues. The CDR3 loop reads CASSLTPGPNTEAFF. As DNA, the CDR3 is TGTGCCAGCAGCCTCACCCCCGGTCCGAACACTGAAGCTTTCTTT.

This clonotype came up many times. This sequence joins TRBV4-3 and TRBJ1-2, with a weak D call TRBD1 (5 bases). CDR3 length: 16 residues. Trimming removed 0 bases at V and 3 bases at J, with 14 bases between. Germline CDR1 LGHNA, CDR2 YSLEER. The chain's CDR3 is CASSQDSNGGDYGYTF. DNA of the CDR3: TGCGCCAGCAGCCAAGATTCTAACGGGGGGGACTATGGCTACACCTTC.

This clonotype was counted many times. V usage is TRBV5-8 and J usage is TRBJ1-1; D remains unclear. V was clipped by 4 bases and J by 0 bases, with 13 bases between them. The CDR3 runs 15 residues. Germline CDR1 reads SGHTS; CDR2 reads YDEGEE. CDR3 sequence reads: CASSPWSSMNTEAFF. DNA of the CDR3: TGTGCCAGCAGCCCTTGGTCCTCCATGAACACTGAAGCTTTCTTT.

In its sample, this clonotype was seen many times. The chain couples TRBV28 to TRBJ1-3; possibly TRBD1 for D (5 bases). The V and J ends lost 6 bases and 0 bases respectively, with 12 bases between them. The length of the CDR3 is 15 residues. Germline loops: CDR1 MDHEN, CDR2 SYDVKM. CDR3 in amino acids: CASRSTGSSGNTIYF. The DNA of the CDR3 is TGTGCCAGCAGATCCACAGGAAGCTCTGGAAACACCATATATTTT.

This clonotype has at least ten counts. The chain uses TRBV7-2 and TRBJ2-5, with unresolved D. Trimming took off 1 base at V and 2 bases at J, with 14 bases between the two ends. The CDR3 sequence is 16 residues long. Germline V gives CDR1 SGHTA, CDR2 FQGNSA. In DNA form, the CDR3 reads TGTGCCAGCAGCTTAGGGGCAGATTATGTTCAAGAGACCCAGTACTTC. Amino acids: CASSLGADYVQETQYF.

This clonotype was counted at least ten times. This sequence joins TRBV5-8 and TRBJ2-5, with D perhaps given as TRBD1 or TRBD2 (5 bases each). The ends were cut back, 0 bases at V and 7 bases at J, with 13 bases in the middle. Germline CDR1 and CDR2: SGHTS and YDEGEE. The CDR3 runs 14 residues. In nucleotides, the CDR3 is TGTGCCAGCAGCTTGGTTTGGGGGTCGGGGACCCAGTACTTC. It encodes CASSLVWGSGTQYF.

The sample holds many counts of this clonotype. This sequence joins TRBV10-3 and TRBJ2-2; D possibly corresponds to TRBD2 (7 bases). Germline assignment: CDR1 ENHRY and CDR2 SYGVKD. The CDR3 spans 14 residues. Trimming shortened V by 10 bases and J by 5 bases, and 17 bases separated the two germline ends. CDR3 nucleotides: TGTGCCACCCGGCTCGGGGGGCAGACCGGGGAGCTGTTTTTT. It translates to CATRLGGQTGELFF.